The 10 T cell receptor beta chains below come from one sample, sequenced in a study of regulatory T cells in long-lasting Graves disease. Building the TCR beta libraries relied on iRepertoire HTBI primers, and CDR3 regions underwent Arm-PCR. A single record per CDR3 protein comes from TCRdb applying MiXCR to the multiplex PCR reads. The profile covers about 540,000 distinct CDR3 sequences, with approximately 15% appearing a single time and 8.5% to 10% taken by the ten largest. Time point in this sample: newly diagnosed GD, antithyroid drugs for less than 3 months. Making the TCR library involved RNA that had been extracted from PBMCs. These data were likewise used in another study, on T cells in Graves' hyperthyroidism and ophthalmopathy.

The specimen was peripheral blood mononuclear cells (PBMCs), collected at new diagnosis, from a patient treated with antithyroid drugs. These receptors came from a man younger than 40 with Graves disease.

This clonotype was counted at least ten times. The chain combines TRBV9 with TRBJ2-7; D remains unclear. Germline CDR1 SGDLS, CDR2 YYNGEE. This CDR3 has 13 residues. V gave up 3 bases and J gave up 3 bases, with 10 bases separating them. In nucleotides, the CDR3 is TGTGCCAGCAGCGCCGCTTTTGACTACGAGCAGTACTTC. This sequence encodes CASSAAFDYEQYF. Supplemented by reference TRBV9 and TRBJ2-7, the full variable domain reads DSGVTQTPKHLITATGQRVTLRCSPRSGDLSVYWYQQSLDQGLQFLIQYYNGEERAKGNILERFSAQQFPDLHSELNLSSLELGDSALYFCASSAAFDYEQYFGPGTRLTVT.

The sample holds many counts of this clonotype. The chain is built from TRBV6-1 and TRBJ2-7; 7 bases are a match to TRBD2. Germline V gene lookup returns CDR1 MNHNS and CDR2 SASEGT. J was trimmed by 4 bases and V by 5 bases; bases with no gene match: 11. This CDR3 has 15 amino acids. The CDR3 reads CASSNRGGSGYEQYF. CDR3 DNA: TGTGCCAGCAGTAACCGCGGCGGGAGTGGATACGAGCAGTACTTC.

This clonotype was counted ten times or more. The V gene is TRBV20-1, the J gene TRBJ2-7, with TRBD2 matching over 9 bases. The CDR3 runs to 19 residues. The junction had 18 bases not matched to a gene; V was cut back by 3 bases and J by 0 bases. Germline CDR1 DFQATT, CDR2 SNEGSKA (reference sequence). The CDR3 region is CSASRSAGGRARYSYEQYF. CDR3 DNA sequence: TGCAGTGCTAGTCGCTCGGCTGGCGGGAGGGCCCGATACTCCTACGAGCAGTACTTC.

This clonotype was seen ten or more times. The chain carries TRBV27 and TRBJ1-2; D possibly corresponds to TRBD1 (5 bases). The germline V gene encodes CDR1 MNHEY and CDR2 SMNVEV (reference sequence). Trimming removed 2 bases from V and 8 bases from J, with 15 bases in between. This CDR3 has 14 amino acids. The CDR3 nucleotides read TGTGCCAGCAGTTTACGCCAGGGCCGGAACGGCTACACCTTC. It translates to CASSLRQGRNGYTF.

This clonotype was recorded many times. V usage is TRBV7-3 and J usage is TRBJ2-5, with D possibly being TRBD1 (5 bases). The CDR3 loop spans 15 amino acids. Trimming pared 2 bases from V and 5 bases from J, leaving 15 bases between. The V gene's germline CDR1 is SGHTA and CDR2 FQGTGA. CDR3: CASSLGGSKGETQYF. The CDR3 DNA reads TGTGCCAGCAGCTTAGGCGGCTCGAAGGGGGAGACCCAGTACTTC.

The V and J genes are TRBV6-1 and TRBJ1-5; maybe TRBD1 (5 bases). CDR3 length: 13 residues. The V and J ends lost 11 bases and 0 bases respectively, with 11 bases between them. The germline CDR1 and CDR2 sequences are MNHNS and SASEGT. CDR3 in DNA: TGTGCCGGGGGTCTTAATAGCAATCAGCCCCAGCATTTT. The encoded protein is CAGGLNSNQPQHF.

In its sample, this clonotype was seen many times. This rearrangement joins TRBV6-2 or TRBV6-3 to TRBJ1-1; D uncertain. The V gene lost 5 bases and the J gene lost 10 bases, with 20 bases spanning the gap. The CDR3 length is 14 residues. Germline CDR1 reads MNHEY; CDR2 reads SVGEGT. The CDR3 protein is CASSRTGPQLGAFF. The CDR3 DNA reads TGTGCCAGCAGTCGCACCGGACCACAACTCGGAGCTTTCTTT.

This clonotype came up a few times. V and J are TRBV5-1 and TRBJ1-2; perhaps TRBD1 as D (5 bases). The CDR3 has 12 amino acids. V shed 0 bases and J shed 10 bases, with 10 bases lying between them. Germline loops: CDR1 SGHRS, CDR2 YFSETQ. As DNA, the CDR3 is TGCGCCAGCAGCTTGGCAGGGATCGACTACACCTTC. Amino acids: CASSLAGIDYTF.

This clonotype was counted at least ten times. The V call is TRBV7-9, the J call TRBJ2-1; the match to TRBD1 covers 7 bases. The germline V gene has CDR1 SEHNR and CDR2 FQNEAQ (reference sequence). After removal of 3 bases from V and 4 bases from J, the junction contained 6 bases not matched to a gene. This CDR3 region has 15 residues. The CDR3 DNA sequence: TGTGCCAGCAGCTTGGGGACAGTCTTTTACAATGAGCAGTTCTTC. As protein: CASSLGTVFYNEQFF.

V gene TRBV27 combines with J gene TRBJ1-5; D is perhaps TRBD1 (6 bases). Looked up from germline, CDR1 is MNHEY and CDR2 is SMNVEV (reference sequence). Trimming stripped 6 bases from V and 6 bases from J, with 18 bases between. This CDR3 contains 15 residues. CDR3 in DNA: TGTGCCAGCAGCTTTGGGGTGGGGGGCTTTCAGCCCCAGCATTTT. It encodes CASSFGVGGFQPQHF.